A selection of T cell receptor beta chains follows, all from one sample in a study of vaccination and CD4 T cells after COVID-19. Using its own MiXCR run on the PCR reads, TCRdb lists one record per CDR3 protein. The sample lists 6,500 to 9,500 distinct CDR3 sequences, approximately 55% occurring once. These receptors have no identified antigens. Sequencing input: CD4+ T cells from blood, cultured in vitro. The receptors stem from a human donor who had recovered from COVID-19. Each CDR3 is given with its conserved first and last residue. D genes are given only for firm matches. Where a row states a size, it is once, few, many or the class of an expanded clone; other rows omit it.

j_call v_call d_call clone_size cdr3_aa cdr3_nt
TRBJ1-2 TRBV6-1 . . CASRGGNYGYTF TGTGCCAGCCGGGGGGGTAACTATGGCTACACCTTC
TRBJ2-7 TRBV6-1 . . CASSGGFYEQYF TGTGCCAGCAGTGGGGGATTTTACGAGCAGTACTTC
TRBJ1-2 TRBV20-1 . few CSARVHGAGNYGYTF TGCAGTGCTAGAGTCCACGGGGCGGGTAACTATGGCTACACCTTC
TRBJ1-1 TRBV19 TRBD1 . CASSPRTGEGTEAFF TGTGCCAGTAGTCCACGGACAGGGGAGGGCACTGAAGCTTTCTTT
TRBJ2-2 TRBV9 . . CASSVGGGAGELFF TGTGCCAGCAGCGTAGGAGGGGGTGCCGGGGAGCTGTTTTTT
TRBJ1-1 TRBV18 . . CASSQAGQTEAFF TGTGCCAGCTCGCAAGCAGGGCAAACTGAAGCTTTCTTT
TRBJ1-1 TRBV30 TRBD1 few CAWTSGQGFVGEAFF TGTGCCTGGACGTCGGGACAGGGTTTCGTGGGTGAAGCTTTCTTT
TRBJ1-5 TRBV2 TRBD1 . CASSNLLLGTVGPQHF TGTGCCAGCAGTAACCTTCTTCTTGGGACAGTCGGGCCCCAGCATTTT
TRBJ1-4 TRBV4-3 . . CASSQGWGYAEKLFF TGCGCCAGCAGCCAAGGTTGGGGGTACGCGGAAAAACTGTTTTTT
TRBJ1-1 TRBV27 . . CASSPTRGMNTEAFF TGTGCCAGCAGTCCCACTCGGGGCATGAACACTGAAGCTTTCTTT
TRBJ2-1 TRBV2 TRBD1 . CASNFDRGGHNEQFF TGTGCCAGCAACTTCGACAGGGGGGGACACAATGAGCAGTTCTTC
TRBJ2-7 TRBV27 TRBD2 . CASSGEVAGVLRRYF TGTGCCAGCAGTGGGGAAGTAGCGGGGGTCTTACGGAGGTACTTC
TRBJ1-1 TRBV19 TRBD1 once CASSPGTGSAEAFF TGTGCCAGTAGCCCTGGGACAGGGAGTGCTGAAGCTTTCTTT
TRBJ1-2 TRBV30 . few CAWTRQDANGYTF TGTGCCTGGACCCGACAGGACGCCAATGGCTACACCTTC
TRBJ2-5 TRBV20-1 TRBD2 . CSAYPLAGGRETQYF TGCAGTGCTTACCCTCTAGCGGGGGGCCGGGAGACCCAGTACTTC
TRBJ2-5 TRBV11-3 . . CASSPGQWETQYF TGTGCCAGCAGCCCAGGACAGTGGGAGACCCAGTACTTC
TRBJ2-3 TRBV7-9 TRBD1 medium-sized CASSLRGGTGVADTQYF TGTGCCAGCAGCTTAAGAGGGGGGACAGGGGTTGCAGATACGCAGTATTTT
TRBJ2-2 TRBV15 . few CATSPDDPLGRTGELFF TGTGCCACCAGCCCCGACGACCCTTTAGGAAGGACCGGGGAGCTGTTTTTT
TRBJ2-5 TRBV2 . few CASSEGDRGDRETQYF TGTGCCAGCAGTGAAGGAGATCGTGGAGATAGGGAGACCCAGTACTTC
TRBJ1-2 TRBV6-1 TRBD1 . CASSPRQGINYGYTF TGTGCCAGCTCCCCAAGACAGGGAATTAACTATGGCTACACCTTC
TRBJ1-5 TRBV12-3/TRBV12-4 . few CASSSQGSNQPQHF TGTGCCAGCAGCTCACAGGGTAGCAATCAGCCCCAGCATTTT
TRBJ1-1 TRBV25-1 . few CASSEKKTPGLQAFF TGTGCCAGCAGTGAAAAGAAAACTCCGGGACTGCAAGCTTTCTTT
TRBJ1-2 TRBV7-2 . few CASSLRLDSRFPFNYGYTF TGTGCCAGCAGCTTAAGATTGGACAGCCGATTCCCTTTCAACTATGGCTACACCTTC
TRBJ1-6 TRBV10-2 TRBD1 . CASTPLGQGLRGISPLHF TGCGCCAGCACTCCTCTGGGACAGGGTTTGCGGGGTATTTCACCCCTCCACTTT
TRBJ2-3 TRBV4-1 . . CASRINALGDTQYF TGCGCCAGCAGAATAAACGCCCTGGGTGATACGCAGTATTTT
TRBJ2-7 TRBV11-3 . . CASSLDREEQYF TGTGCCAGCAGCTTAGATCGAGAGGAGCAGTACTTC
TRBJ2-6 TRBV7-9 TRBD1 medium-sized CASSTNRGPSSGANVLTF TGTGCCAGCAGCACAAACAGGGGGCCGTCCTCTGGGGCCAACGTCCTGACTTTC
TRBJ2-3 TRBV2 . few CASSSTTASTDTQYF TGTGCCAGCAGCTCAACGACAGCTAGCACAGATACGCAGTATTTT
TRBJ2-6 TRBV20-1 . . CSARDLESGANVLTF TGCAGTGCTAGAGATTTGGAGTCTGGGGCCAACGTCCTGACTTTC
TRBJ2-5 TRBV9 . . CASSSGGGPQETQYF TGTGCCAGCAGCTCAGGTGGAGGCCCTCAAGAGACCCAGTACTTC
TRBJ1-6 TRBV6-1 TRBD1 few CASSVATGGNSPLHF TGTGCCAGCAGTGTAGCGACAGGGGGTAATTCACCCCTCCACTTT
TRBJ2-1 TRBV24-1 TRBD1 few CATSDPGQGNNEQFF TGTGCCACCAGTGACCCGGGACAGGGCAACAATGAGCAGTTCTTC
TRBJ2-3 TRBV21-1 . . CASSKAGTVEGACSTDTQYF TGTGCCAGCAGCAAAGCGGGGACGGTAGAGGGGGCCTGTAGCACAGATACGCAGTATTTT
TRBJ2-5 TRBV7-4 TRBD2 . CASSASGGADETQYF TGTGCCAGCAGCGCTAGCGGGGGGGCCGATGAGACCCAGTACTTC
TRBJ1-1 TRBV18 . . CASSPGTNTEAFF TGTGCCAGCTCACCAGGGACAAACACTGAAGCTTTCTTT
TRBJ2-1 TRBV7-8 . . CASSSYKGLGEQFF TGTGCCAGCAGCTCCTACAAGGGTTTAGGGGAGCAGTTCTTC
TRBJ2-5 TRBV7-9 . few CASSFRGETQYF TGTGCCAGCAGCTTCAGGGGAGAGACCCAGTACTTC
TRBJ2-2 TRBV27 . . CASSRSGPNTGELFF TGTGCCAGCAGCCGATCCGGACCAAACACCGGGGAGCTGTTTTTT
TRBJ1-1 TRBV20-1 . . CSARQDSLGRMNTEAFF TGCAGTGCTAGACAAGATAGCCTTGGGAGGATGAACACTGAAGCTTTCTTT
TRBJ1-2 TRBV2 TRBD1 few CASSEEWAGGGYTF TGTGCCAGCAGTGAAGAGTGGGCAGGGGGTGGCTACACCTTC
TRBJ1-6 TRBV10-2 . few CASGMNYNSPLHF TGCGCCAGCGGCATGAACTATAATTCACCCCTCCACTTT
TRBJ2-3 TRBV11-3 . few CASSLRQYTDTQYF TGTGCCAGCAGCTTACGACAGTACACAGATACGCAGTATTTT
TRBJ2-1 TRBV2 . . CATSLTQVYNEQFF TGTGCCACTTCCTTGACACAAGTATACAATGAGCAGTTCTTC
TRBJ1-2 TRBV6-1 . few CASSEGAGANYGYTF TGTGCCAGCAGTGAAGGGGCAGGGGCTAACTATGGCTACACCTTC
TRBJ2-3 TRBV9 TRBD2 . CASSVSGLSSIDTQYF TGTGCCAGCAGCGTATCGGGACTATCTAGCATAGATACGCAGTATTTT
TRBJ1-1 TRBV30 . . CAWSAQLIRGTEAFF TGTGCCTGGAGTGCCCAGTTAATCAGGGGCACTGAAGCTTTCTTT
TRBJ2-7 TRBV2 . . CASSGPEGGKDHEQYF TGTGCCAGCAGCGGCCCCGAAGGAGGGAAGGACCACGAGCAGTACTTC
TRBJ2-5 TRBV5-1 TRBD2 . CASSLAGDGRETQYF TGCGCCAGCAGCTTGGCCGGTGACGGGAGGGAGACCCAGTACTTC
TRBJ2-3 TRBV9 TRBD2 . CASSVGGGGTDTQYF TGTGCCAGCAGCGTAGGTGGGGGGGGCACAGATACGCAGTATTTT